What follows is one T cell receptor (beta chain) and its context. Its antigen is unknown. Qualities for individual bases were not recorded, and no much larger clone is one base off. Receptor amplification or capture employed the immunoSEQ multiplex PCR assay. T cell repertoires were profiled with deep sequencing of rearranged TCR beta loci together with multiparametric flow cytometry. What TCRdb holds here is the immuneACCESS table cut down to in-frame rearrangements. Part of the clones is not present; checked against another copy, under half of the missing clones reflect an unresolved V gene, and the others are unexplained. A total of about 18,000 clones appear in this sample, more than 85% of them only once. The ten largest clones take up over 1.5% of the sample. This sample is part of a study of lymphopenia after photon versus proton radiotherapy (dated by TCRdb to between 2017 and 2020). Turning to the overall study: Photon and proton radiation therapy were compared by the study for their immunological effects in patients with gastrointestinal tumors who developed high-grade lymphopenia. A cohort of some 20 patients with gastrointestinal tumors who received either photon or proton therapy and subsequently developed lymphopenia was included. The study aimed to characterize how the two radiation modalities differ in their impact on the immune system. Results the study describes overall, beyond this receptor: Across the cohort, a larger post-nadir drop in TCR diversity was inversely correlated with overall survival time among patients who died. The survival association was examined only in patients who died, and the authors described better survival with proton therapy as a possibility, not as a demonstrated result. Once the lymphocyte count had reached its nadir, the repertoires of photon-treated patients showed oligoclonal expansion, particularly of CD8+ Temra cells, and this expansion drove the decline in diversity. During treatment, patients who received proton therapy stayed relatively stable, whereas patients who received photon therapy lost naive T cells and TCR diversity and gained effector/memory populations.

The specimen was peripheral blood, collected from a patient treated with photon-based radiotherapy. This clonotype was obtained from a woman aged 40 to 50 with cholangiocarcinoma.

The CDR3 reads as follows: CASSSGQGSSPLHF. The nucleotides read TGTGCCAGCAGCTCGGGACAGGGAAGTTCACCCCTCCACTTT. Recombination joined TRBV7-9 with TRBJ1-6; 9 bases in the junction line up with TRBD1. CDR1 and CDR2, per the germline V gene (reference sequence), are SEHNR and FQNEAQ. Taken from cysteine to phenylalanine, the CDR3 has 14 residues. Only the CDR3 region is kept as DNA, spanning 42 bases read in frame from base 1. Ends trimmed: V by 4 bases, J by 9 bases; bases unmatched to a gene: 4.